The 14 T cell receptor beta chains below come from one sample, sequenced in a study of blood T cell repertoires in COVID-19. Some clones are missing from TCRdb's copy, which holds only in-frame ones; the method was immunoSEQ multiplex PCR. The sample shows tens of thousands of clones, more than 65% of them seen only once. Sequences were obtained from peripheral blood. All receptors derive from a human donor in a cohort sampled during active COVID-19.

The chain has TRBV5-8 and TRBJ1-3; D perhaps matches TRBD1 (5 bases). The CDR3 contains 16 residues. V lost 2 bases, J lost 2 bases, and 14 bases lay in between. Germline CDR1 reads SGHTS; CDR2 reads YDEGEE. The CDR3 DNA sequence: TGTGCCAGCAGCTTACGTGCAGGGCGTACTGGAAACACCATATATTTT. This translates into CASSLRAGRTGNTIYF.

V is TRBV12-3 or TRBV12-4 and J is TRBJ1-1; D gene unclear. The CDR3 is 13 residues long. With 3 bases removed from V and 1 base from J, the gap between germline ends came to 6 bases. The CDR3 is CASSFVANTEAFF. The CDR3 DNA sequence: TGTGCCAGCAGTTTCGTGGCGAACACTGAAGCTTTCTTT.

V usage is TRBV14 and J usage is TRBJ2-1; maybe TRBD1 (6 bases). CDR1 is SGHDN and CDR2 is FVKESK in the germline V gene. Trimming took off 2 bases at V and 9 bases at J, with 11 bases between the two ends. This CDR3 is 13 amino acids long. The CDR3 reads CASSQLPRGEQFF. The CDR3 DNA sequence: TGTGCCAGCAGCCAACTCCCCAGGGGTGAGCAGTTCTTC. Looking up the rest from reference TRBV14 and TRBJ2-1 gives the full variable domain: EAGVTQFPSHSVIEKGQTVTLRCDPISGHDNLYWYRRVMGKEIKFLLHFVKESKQDESGMPNNRFLAERTGGTYSTLKVQPAELEDSGVYFCASSQLPRGEQFFGPGTRLTVL.

The V and J genes are TRBV5-1 and TRBJ2-1; D uncertain. CDR1 and CDR2 from the germline V gene are SGHRS and YFSETQ. Trimming removed 3 bases at V and 0 bases at J, with 10 bases between. The CDR3 has 15 amino acids. CDR3 sequence (DNA): TGCGCCAGCAGCTCCACGGTGAGCTCCTACAATGAGCAGTTCTTC. It codes for CASSSTVSSYNEQFF.

This clone turned up a few times. The chain employs TRBV6-5 and TRBJ2-2, with D maybe TRBD2 (7 bases). Trimming removed 10 bases from V and 7 bases from J, with 22 bases in between. The CDR3 is made up of 15 amino acids. The germline V gene has CDR1 MNHEY and CDR2 SVGAGI. The CDR3 here is CATREGGSSVGELFF. The CDR3 DNA follows: TGTGCCACCAGGGAGGGGGGGAGCTCTGTCGGGGAGCTGTTTTTT.

The chain couples TRBV18 to TRBJ2-7; the D is unclear. Trimming removed 4 bases at V and 5 bases at J, with 12 bases between. Germline V gives CDR1 KGHSH, CDR2 LQKENI. This CDR3 is 13 amino acids long. CDR3 region: CASSRGLTDEQYF. CDR3 DNA: TGTGCCAGCTCACGAGGTTTAACCGACGAGCAGTACTTC.

The rearrangement joins TRBV14 to TRBJ2-3, with TRBD2 identical over 8 bases. Germline lookup yields CDR1 SGHDN and CDR2 FVKESK. V lost 4 bases and J lost 2; bases outside the gene matches: 5. This CDR3 comprises 15 residues. The CDR3 sequence: CASSRTSGYTDTQYF. The DNA of the CDR3 is TGTGCCAGCAGCCGTACTAGCGGTTACACAGATACGCAGTATTTT.

The V call is TRBV12-3 or TRBV12-4, the J call TRBJ1-1, with D tentatively TRBD1 (6 bases). This CDR3 region has 13 residues. Trimming took off 5 bases at V and 1 base at J, with 8 bases between the two ends. The CDR3 here is CASSTTGNTEAFF. The CDR3 DNA is TGTGCCAGCAGTACGACAGGGAACACTGAAGCTTTCTTT.

This sequence joins TRBV19 and TRBJ1-5; TRBD1 matches at 10 bases. The CDR3 is 15 amino acids. The trim removed 3 bases at V and 6 bases at J, leaving 5 bases unmatched. Germline V gives CDR1 LNHDA, CDR2 SQIVND (reference sequence). The CDR3: CASSMTGGAGQPQHF. CDR3 DNA: TGTGCCAGTAGTATGACAGGGGGCGCCGGTCAGCCCCAGCATTTT.

This sequence joins TRBV5-1 and TRBJ2-1; 10 bases align to TRBD2. CDR1 and CDR2 from the germline V gene are SGHRS and YFSETQ. V shed 1 base, J shed 3 bases, and the junction held 7 bases outside the gene matches. There are 17 residues in the CDR3. The CDR3 reads CASSLLAGVGYYNEQFF. CDR3 DNA sequence: TGCGCCAGCAGCTTGCTAGCGGGAGTGGGATACTACAATGAGCAGTTCTTC.

The chain carries TRBV11-3 and TRBJ2-1; perhaps TRBD2 as D (6 bases). Germline V gene sequence: CDR1 SGHNT, CDR2 YENEEA. The CDR3 has 16 residues. With 1 base removed from V and 0 bases from J, the gap between germline ends came to 10 bases. In nucleotides, the CDR3 is TGTGCCAGCAGCTTAGTAGCGGCCGACTCCTACAATGAGCAGTTCTTC. It specifies CASSLVAADSYNEQFF. The full variable domain, completed using reference TRBV11-3 and TRBJ2-1, is EAGVVQSPRYKIIEKKQPVAFWCNPISGHNTLYWYLQNLGQGPELLIRYENEEAVDDSQLPKDRFSAERLKGVDSTLKIQPAELGDSAVYLCASSLVAADSYNEQFFGPGTRLTVL.

This clone was detected a few times. The chain recombines TRBV29-1 with TRBJ2-5; TRBD1 agrees at 10 bases. Looked up from germline, CDR1 is SQVTM and CDR2 is ANQGSEA. V dropped 4 bases and J dropped 7; count of bases not matched to a gene: 6. The CDR3 totals 13 residues. The CDR3: CSVGQGAVVTQYF. CDR3 in DNA: TGCAGCGTTGGACAGGGGGCAGTCGTGACCCAGTACTTC. Variable domain in full (rest from reference TRBV29-1 and TRBJ2-5): SAVISQKPSRDICQRGTSLTIQCQVDSQVTMMFWYRQQPGQSLTLIATANQGSEATYESGFVIDKFPISRPNLTFSTLTVSNMSPEDSSIYLCSVGQGAVVTQYFGPGTRLLVL.

The J gene is TRBJ2-7, the V gene TRBV9; no definite D call. CDR3 size: 13 residues. Germline V gives CDR1 SGDLS, CDR2 YYNGEE. V was clipped by 2 bases and J by 3 bases, with 9 bases between them. CDR3 sequence (DNA): TGTGCCAGCAGCGTTCGTCCGGGCTACGAGCAGTACTTC. Translating gives CASSVRPGYEQYF.

This chain links TRBV6-4 with TRBJ2-2; D possibly corresponds to TRBD1 (7 bases). The V gene lost 2 bases and the J gene lost 4 bases, with 8 bases spanning the gap. The CDR3 runs 14 residues. Germline CDR1 reads MRHNA; CDR2 reads SNTAGT. Written as DNA, the CDR3 is TGTGCCAGCAGTGACCAGGGGGGCACCGGGGAGCTGTTTTTT. This translates into CASSDQGGTGELFF.